A single sample is the source of the 20 T cell receptor beta chains below, sequenced in a study of cytomegalovirus exposure and HLA in healthy donors. The primer mix had 60 Vbeta and 13 Jbeta primers. The protocol was immunoSEQ multiplex PCR, while the TCRdb copy is restricted to in-frame clones and leaves out a portion. This sample carries about 200,000 clones, about 80% of them seen once, and the ten largest clones take about 1.1%. The sample taken for sequencing was PBMCs. The receptor source for this set is a woman aged 40 to 55 in good health and CMV-seronegative.

This clone came up a few times. The genes are TRBV29-1 and TRBJ1-2; 8 bases line up with TRBD1. V shed 7 bases and J 6 bases; nucleotides not matched to a gene: 4. The length of the CDR3 is 11 residues. The germline V gene has CDR1 SQVTM and CDR2 ANQGSEA. Here the CDR3 reads CSGDRGDGYTF. The CDR3 nucleotides read TGCAGCGGCGACAGGGGTGATGGCTACACCTTC.

V usage is TRBV29-1 and J usage is TRBJ2-1; D remains ambiguous. The germline V gene has CDR1 SQVTM and CDR2 ANQGSEA. This CDR3 has 15 amino acids. Trimming pared 6 bases from V and 8 bases from J, leaving 23 bases between. CDR3 sequence: CSVQHDSRSEDEQFF. CDR3 bases: TGCAGCGTCCAACATGATTCCCGATCTGAGGATGAGCAGTTCTTC.

V and J are TRBV7-9 and TRBJ2-1, with 7 bases matching TRBD2. CDR3 size: 15 residues. J lost 6 bases, V lost 2 bases, and 7 bases had no gene match. Germline V CDR1 and CDR2: SEHNR, FQNEAQ (reference sequence). CDR3 sequence: CASSLIAGGGNEQFF. The CDR3 nucleotides are TGTGCCAGCAGCTTAATAGCGGGCGGGGGCAATGAGCAGTTCTTC.

The chain combines TRBV2 with TRBJ2-3, with TRBD2 identical over 8 bases. V lost 7 bases to trimming and J lost 2 bases; unmatched junction nucleotides: 8. This CDR3 is 15 amino acids long. The V gene's germline CDR1 is SNHLY and CDR2 FYNNEI. DNA for the CDR3: TGTGCCAGCACCGCCGGGGGGGTTACCACAGATACGCAGTATTTT. Encoded protein: CASTAGGVTTDTQYF.

This rearrangement joins TRBV2 to TRBJ1-1, with TRBD1 as a possible D gene (6 bases). V dropped 1 base and J dropped 7 bases, with 13 bases sitting between them. This CDR3 region has 14 residues. Germline CDR1 reads SNHLY; CDR2 reads FYNNEI. The CDR3 coding sequence is TGTGCCAGCAGTGAAGGGGGGGGCTGGATTGAAGCTTTCTTT. Translated: CASSEGGGWIEAFF.

This clone appeared once. The chain employs TRBV6-1 and TRBJ1-1, with D possibly matching TRBD1 (6 bases). V dropped 3 bases and J dropped 6 bases, with 8 bases sitting between them. This CDR3 is 12 amino acids long. Germline values: CDR1 MNHNS, CDR2 SASEGT. In DNA form, the CDR3 reads TGTGCCAGCAGTGACCACAGGGCTGAAGCTTTCTTT. Protein sequence: CASSDHRAEAFF.

The genes are TRBV6-1 and TRBJ1-1; the D gene is possibly TRBD1 (6 bases). V gave up 4 bases and J gave up 3 bases, with 15 bases separating them. This CDR3 is 15 amino acids long. Per the germline V gene, CDR1 is MNHNS and CDR2 is SASEGT. The CDR3 DNA is TGTGCCAGCAGTGCCTCAGGGAAGGGGGACACTGAAGCTTTCTTT. Protein: CASSASGKGDTEAFF.

This clone was seen a few times. The rearrangement links TRBV6-5 to TRBJ2-5; a weak D match, TRBD2 (5 bases). The CDR3 is 13 residues long. Germline loops: CDR1 MNHEY, CDR2 SVGAGI. Deletions cut 7 bases from V and 6 bases from J, with 15 bases between. In DNA, the CDR3 is TGTGCCAGCAAAGCGACCCCCGGGAAGACCCAGTACTTC. Translation gives CASKATPGKTQYF.

This CDR3 reads CASSAQIAGGMTGELFF. The CDR3 nucleotides are TGCGCCAGCAGCGCCCAAATAGCGGGAGGAATGACCGGGGAGCTGTTTTTT. V gene TRBV4-3 combines with J gene TRBJ2-2; 10 bases align to TRBD2. With V trimmed by 5 bases and J by 5 bases, 11 bases remained unmatched. Germline CDR1 LGHNA, CDR2 YSLEER. The CDR3 spans 17 residues.

The gene calls are TRBV25-1 and TRBJ2-1; 7 bases are shared with TRBD1. This CDR3 spans 13 amino acids. V was clipped by 5 bases and J by 8 bases; unmatched bases: 6. The germline CDR1 and CDR2 sequences are MGHDK and SYGVNS. CDR3 loop: CASSRQGVDEQFF. The CDR3 DNA follows: TGTGCCAGCAGTCGACAGGGTGTCGATGAGCAGTTCTTC.

The rearrangement uses TRBV27 and TRBJ1-1; 7 nucleotides align to TRBD1. The V segment lost 0 bases and the J segment 7 bases; nucleotides outside the gene matches: 8. This CDR3 region has 15 residues. Germline values: CDR1 MNHEY, CDR2 SMNVEV (reference sequence). Here the CDR3 reads CASSLSRTGPVEAFF. Written as DNA, the CDR3 is TGTGCCAGCAGTTTATCCCGGACAGGCCCCGTTGAAGCTTTCTTT.

The genes are TRBV6-1 and TRBJ2-7; TRBD1 matches at 7 bases. V trimming: 4 bases; J trimming: 4 bases; junction bases outside the gene matches: 7. The CDR3 sequence is 14 residues long. CDR1 is MNHNS, CDR2 SASEGT, per germline. The CDR3: CASSVVGTAYEQYV. DNA for the CDR3: TGTGCCAGCAGTGTTGTAGGGACAGCATACGAGCAGTACGTC.

V gene TRBV5-1 combines with J gene TRBJ1-4, with D unclear. The CDR3 extends over 14 amino acids. Trimming removed 5 bases from V and 8 bases from J, with 16 bases in between. CDR1 is SGHRS, CDR2 YFSETQ, per germline. In nucleotides, the CDR3 is TGCGCCAGCAGTCCGGACCCTACGGGGGAAAAACTGTTTTTT. It is translated as CASSPDPTGEKLFF.

The chain couples TRBV7-9 to TRBJ2-2; weak D call: TRBD2 (6 bases). V was cut by 5 bases and J by 5 bases, with 6 bases left in between. From germline, CDR1 is SEHNR and CDR2 FQNEAQ (reference sequence). The CDR3 consists of 12 residues. This CDR3 is CASSRETGELFF. The CDR3 nucleotides are TGTGCCAGCAGCCGGGAGACCGGGGAGCTGTTTTTT.

This chain joins TRBV9 and TRBJ2-1; 9 bases align to TRBD1. The CDR3 totals 14 residues. From germline, CDR1 is SGDLS and CDR2 YYNGEE. With 7 bases clipped from V and 8 bases from J, the junction kept 10 bases outside the gene matches. The CDR3 bases are TGTGCCAGCTCCCGGGACAGGGTAATCGATGAGCAGTTCTTC. This encodes CASSRDRVIDEQFF. Complete variable domain (other parts from reference TRBV9 and TRBJ2-1): DSGVTQTPKHLITATGQRVTLRCSPRSGDLSVYWYQQSLDQGLQFLIQYYNGEERAKGNILERFSAQQFPDLHSELNLSSLELGDSALYFCASSRDRVIDEQFFGPGTRLTVL.

The chain links TRBV5-5 to TRBJ2-7; 8 nucleotides match TRBD1. V lost 4 bases to trimming and J lost 9 bases; unmatched junction nucleotides: 6. This CDR3 is built from 12 residues. The germline V gene has CDR1 SGHKS and CDR2 YYEKEE (reference sequence). The CDR3 nucleotides read TGTGCCAGCAGCGCGGACAGGGTGCGGCAGTACGTC. Protein: CASSADRVRQYV.

The V gene is TRBV12-5, the J gene TRBJ2-3; the D gene is possibly TRBD2 (5 bases). V was pared by 4 bases and J by 4 bases, with 9 bases between. Germline V gene sequence: CDR1 LGHNT, CDR2 FRNRAP. This CDR3 has 13 amino acids. CDR3 loop: CASGSGSADTQYF. CDR3 bases: TGTGCTAGTGGTTCGGGAAGTGCAGATACGCAGTATTTT.

CDR3 sequence (DNA): TGTGCCAGCACCCAGGTAGGGCAGGGGGCGACGAGTTGCTATGGCTACACCTTC. It specifies CASTQVGQGATSCYGYTF. The chain carries TRBV11-1 and TRBJ1-2; 8 bases map to TRBD1. The V gene end was trimmed by 7 bases and the J gene end by 4 bases; junction bases not matched to a gene: 20. CDR1 is SGHAT, CDR2 FQDESV, per germline (reference sequence). This CDR3 contains 18 residues.

The chain combines TRBV5-4 with TRBJ2-5, with 9 bases that match TRBD2. This CDR3 has 15 residues. CDR1 is SGHNT and CDR2 is YYREEE in the germline V gene (reference sequence). J lost 5 bases, V lost 2 bases, and 7 bases had no gene match. The CDR3 region has the DNA TGTGCCAGCAGCTTCGTGGCGGGAGGGCGGGAGACCCAGTACTTC. Its translation is CASSFVAGGRETQYF.

V is TRBV12-5 and J is TRBJ2-1; the match to TRBD2 covers 12 bases. CDR3 length: 19 amino acids. Trimming at V came to 0 bases and at J to 3 bases, leaving 9 bases not matched to a gene. Germline CDR1 and CDR2: LGHNT and FRNRAP. The CDR3 loop reads CASGLVKGRLAGDYNEQFF. CDR3 coding DNA: TGTGCTAGTGGTTTGGTGAAGGGGAGACTAGCGGGAGACTACAATGAGCAGTTCTTC.